This paragraph reports one TCR beta chain. No antigen is known for it. The sample is drawn from a study of radiation and T cells in renal cell carcinoma. Whole-study findings and limits: Intratumoral heterogeneity was not captured in these approximately 1 g regions. In nephrectomy-only tumors, top 100 clonotypes averaged roughly 45%, versus roughly 50% irradiated.

The assay was immunoSEQ multiplex PCR, and TCRdb's table has in-frame clones only and misses some. This table has more than 15,000 clones, roughly three fifths appearing once. As for treatment: treatment-naive control, cytoreductive nephrectomy. Controls were unirradiated tumors from treatment-naive cytoreductive nephrectomy patients. Control tumor donors were a few females and about a dozen males, median age about 50 years. V shed 8 bases, J shed 0 bases, and the junction held 3 bases outside the gene matches. The germline CDR1 and CDR2 sequences are SNHLY and FYNNEI. The CDR3 spans 13 residues. The sequence came from a man aged 45-65 years with renal cell carcinoma. This chain joins TRBV2 and TRBJ1-1, with 7 bases fitting TRBD1. The material was tumor tissue, obtained from a patient whose treatment was nephrectomy without radiotherapy. The CDR3 protein is CASEGQMNTEAFF. Written as DNA, the CDR3 is TGTGCCAGCGAGGGACAGATGAACACTGAAGCTTTCTTT.